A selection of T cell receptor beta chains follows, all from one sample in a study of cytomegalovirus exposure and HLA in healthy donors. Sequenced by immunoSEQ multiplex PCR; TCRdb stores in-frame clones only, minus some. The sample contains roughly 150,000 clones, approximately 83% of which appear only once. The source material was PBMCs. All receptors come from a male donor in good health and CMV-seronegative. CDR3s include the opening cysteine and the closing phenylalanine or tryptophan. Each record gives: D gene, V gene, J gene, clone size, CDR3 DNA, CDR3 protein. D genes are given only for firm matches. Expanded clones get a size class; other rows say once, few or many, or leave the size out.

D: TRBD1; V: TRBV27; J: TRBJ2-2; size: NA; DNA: TGTGCCAGCCATCCGGGACAGTTTGTAGCCGGGGAGCTGTTTTTT; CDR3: CASHPGQFVAGELFF
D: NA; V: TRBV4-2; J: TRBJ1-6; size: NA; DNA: TGTGCCAGCAGAACAGGTTTCGACTATAATTCACCCCTCCACTTT; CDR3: CASRTGFDYNSPLHF
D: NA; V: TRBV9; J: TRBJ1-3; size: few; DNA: TGTGCCAGCAGCTATGGCCTCTCTGGAAACACCATATATTTT; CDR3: CASSYGLSGNTIYF
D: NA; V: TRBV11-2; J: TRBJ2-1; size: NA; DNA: TGTGCCAGCCGAGGGGGCAATGAGCAGTTCTTC; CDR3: CASRGGNEQFF
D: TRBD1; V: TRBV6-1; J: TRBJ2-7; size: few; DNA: TGTGCCAGCAGTTCACACTTGAGGGGGCGGGAGCAGTACTTC; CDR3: CASSSHLRGREQYF
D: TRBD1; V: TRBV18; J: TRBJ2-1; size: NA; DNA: TGTGCCAGCTCACGGGACAGGAGTTACAATGAGCAGTTCTTC; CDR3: CASSRDRSYNEQFF
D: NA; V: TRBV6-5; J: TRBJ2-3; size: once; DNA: TGTGCCAGCAGTTACTCAGGGGCCGGCCCAGATACGCAGTATTTT; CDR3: CASSYSGAGPDTQYF
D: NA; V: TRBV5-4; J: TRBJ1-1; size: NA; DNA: TGTGCCAGCAGCCGGGGGGGGGTGAGGAACACTGAAGCTTTCTTT; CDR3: CASSRGGVRNTEAFF
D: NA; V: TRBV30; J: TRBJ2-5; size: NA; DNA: TGTGCCTGGAGTGAACCCGGGAGCCTGGGAGAAGAGACCCAGTACTTC; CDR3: CAWSEPGSLGEETQYF
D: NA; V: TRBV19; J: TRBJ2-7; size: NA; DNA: TGTGCCAGTAGTCCAGCAGACAATCCCTACGAGCAGTACTTC; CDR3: CASSPADNPYEQYF
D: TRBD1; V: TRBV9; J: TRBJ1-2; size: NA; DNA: TGTGCCAGCAGCGTAGAGGGGGCCCCTAACTATGGCTACACCTTC; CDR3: CASSVEGAPNYGYTF
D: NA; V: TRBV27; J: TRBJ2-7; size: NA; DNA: TGTGCCAGCAGTCCTCCCAGGGCAGGCTACGAGCAGTACTTC; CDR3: CASSPPRAGYEQYF
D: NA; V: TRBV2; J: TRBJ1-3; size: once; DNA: TGTGCCAGCAGTGACAGGGGCTCTGGAAACACCATATATTTT; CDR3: CASSDRGSGNTIYF
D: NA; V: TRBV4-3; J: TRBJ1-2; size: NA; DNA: TGCGCCAGCAGCACCCAGACAGAATCCTATGGCTACACCTTC; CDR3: CASSTQTESYGYTF
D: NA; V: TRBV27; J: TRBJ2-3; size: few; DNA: TGTGCCAGCAGTTTTACCTGGAGAGATACGCAGTATTTT; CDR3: CASSFTWRDTQYF
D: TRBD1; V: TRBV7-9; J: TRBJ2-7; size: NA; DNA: TGTGCCAGCAGTTCCGGGACAGGGTCTCTACGGCACGAGCAGTACTTC; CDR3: CASSSGTGSLRHEQYF
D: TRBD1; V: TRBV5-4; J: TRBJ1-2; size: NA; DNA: TGTGCCAGCAGCCCCTTGACAGGGGCGGGTGGCTACACCTTC; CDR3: CASSPLTGAGGYTF
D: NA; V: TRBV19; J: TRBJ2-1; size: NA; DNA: TGTGCCAGTAGTATAAGTGGGACTCCCCCTAATGAGCAGTTCTTC; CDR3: CASSISGTPPNEQFF
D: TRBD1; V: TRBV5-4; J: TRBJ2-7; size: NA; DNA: TGTGCCAGCAGCTTGGGGGGGACAGGGTCCTACGAGCAGTACTTC; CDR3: CASSLGGTGSYEQYF
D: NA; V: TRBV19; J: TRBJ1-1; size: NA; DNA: TGTGCCAGTAGTATCGGGACACAGACATTTTACACTGAAGCTTTCTTT; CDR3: CASSIGTQTFYTEAFF
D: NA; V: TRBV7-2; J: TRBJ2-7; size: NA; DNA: TGTGCCAGCAGCTTAGTCTATGACAGATGGTCCTACGAGCAGTACTTC; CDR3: CASSLVYDRWSYEQYF
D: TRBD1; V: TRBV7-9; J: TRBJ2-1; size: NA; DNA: TGTGCCACACAAATTGGGGGTCCGGGACAGGGGGCTTTGGGGCAGTTCTTC; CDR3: CATQIGGPGQGALGQFF
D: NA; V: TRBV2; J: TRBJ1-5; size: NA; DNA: TGTGCCAGCAGTACCCAGCGGCAGCAGCCCCAGCATTTT; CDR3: CASSTQRQQPQHF
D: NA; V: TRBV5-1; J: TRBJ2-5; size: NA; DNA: TGCGCCAGCAGCGCAGGGGGCCGGACTAGGGGGGCGGAGAGCCAGTACTTC; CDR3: CASSAGGRTRGAESQYF